These 22 T cell receptor beta chains were sequenced from one sample in a study of OX40 agonist ivuxolimab in advanced cancers. Clones were sequenced by immunoSEQ multiplex PCR, and TCRdb holds only the in-frame ones, with some missing. Here the sample spans tens of thousands of clones, around 90% being singletons. Specimen: CD4+ or CD8+ T cells sorted from blood, collected in a trial of the OX40 agonist ivuxolimab. These receptors all stem from an adult with an advanced solid tumor such as melanoma, head and neck, liver or kidney cancer.

This rearrangement joins TRBV5-1 to TRBJ2-1; a possible D gene is TRBD1 (6 bases). CDR1 and CDR2 (germline): SGHRS, YFSETQ. CDR3 size: 15 residues. Trimming left V 3 bases short and J 0 bases short, with 10 bases between. DNA for the CDR3: TGCGCCAGCAGCTCGGACAGTTTCTCCTACAATGAGCAGTTCTTC. It specifies CASSSDSFSYNEQFF.

V gene TRBV7-3 combines with J gene TRBJ2-1, with D possibly matching TRBD2 (5 bases). CDR3 length: 13 amino acids. Germline values: CDR1 SGHTA, CDR2 FQGTGA. Trimming took off 5 bases at V and 9 bases at J, with 14 bases between the two ends. The CDR3 reads CASSLPGSGEQFF. DNA of the CDR3: TGTGCCAGCAGCCTCCCGGGATCTGGTGAGCAGTTCTTC.

This sequence joins TRBV27 and TRBJ1-4; D is unclear. V was cut by 4 bases and J by 8 bases, with 11 bases left in between. The CDR3 loop spans 13 amino acids. CDR1 is MNHEY and CDR2 is SMNVEV in the germline V gene (reference sequence). The CDR3 loop is CASSSTPGEKLFF. The CDR3 coding sequence is TGTGCCAGCAGTTCTACCCCGGGAGAAAAACTGTTTTTT.

The J gene is TRBJ2-3, the V gene TRBV14, with D unclear. CDR1 is SGHDN, CDR2 FVKESK, per germline. CDR3 size: 12 residues. V dropped 4 bases and J dropped 4 bases, with 6 bases sitting between them. The CDR3 here is CASSPFADTQYF. The CDR3 bases are TGTGCCAGCAGCCCCTTCGCAGATACGCAGTATTTT.

This clone has a single count. The V and J genes are TRBV7-9 and TRBJ2-5; 9 nucleotides match TRBD2. After removal of 5 bases from V and 4 bases from J, the junction contained 5 bases not matched to a gene. Germline CDR1 reads SEHNR; CDR2 reads FQNEAQ (reference sequence). There are 14 residues in the CDR3. CDR3 sequence (DNA): TGTGCCAGCAGCCCCGGGACTAGCTTAGAGACCCAGTACTTC. It yields the protein CASSPGTSLETQYF.

The V and J genes are TRBV12-2 and TRBJ1-5. TRBV12-2 is assigned pseudogene status. The CDR3 totals 13 residues. Here the CDR3 reads CASRFFRDQPQHF. CDR3 nucleotide sequence: TGTGCAAGTCGCTTCTTCAGGGACCAGCCCCAGCATTTT.

The chain uses TRBV7-6 and TRBJ1-1; unclear D gene. CDR1 is SGHVS, CDR2 FNYEAQ, per germline. The CDR3 loop spans 14 amino acids. Trimming removed 0 bases from V and 1 base from J, with 6 bases in between. For the CDR3, the DNA is TGTGCCAGCAGCTTAGCGCTTGCGAACACTGAAGCTTTCTTT. Translation: CASSLALANTEAFF.

The CDR3, as DNA: TGTGCCAGCAGCTACGGATACAATGAGCAGTTCTTC. Its translation: CASSYGYNEQFF. J is TRBJ2-1 and V is TRBV5-6; D gene uncertain. Germline values: CDR1 SGHDT, CDR2 YYEEEE. The CDR3 length is 12 residues. Trimming shortened V by 3 bases and J by 4 bases, and 5 bases separated the two germline ends.

This clone was detected once. This chain links TRBV19 with TRBJ2-5; TRBD2 aligns across 8 bases. The CDR3 loop spans 14 amino acids. Germline trimming cut 5 bases from V and 2 bases from J; bases unmatched to any gene: 4. Germline loops: CDR1 LNHDA, CDR2 SQIVND (reference sequence). The CDR3 loop is CASSWTSTQETQYF. In DNA form, the CDR3 reads TGTGCCAGTAGTTGGACTAGCACTCAAGAGACCCAGTACTTC.

The V call is TRBV27, the J call TRBJ2-1; 10 bases line up with TRBD2. Germline-derived CDR1 and CDR2 are MNHEY and SMNVEV (reference sequence). J lost 5 bases, V lost 7 bases, and 5 bases had no gene match. CDR3 length: 14 residues. CDR3 sequence reads: CASKRAGGHNEQFF. CDR3 DNA sequence: TGTGCCAGCAAACGAGCGGGGGGGCACAATGAGCAGTTCTTC.

The V call is TRBV5-4, the J call TRBJ2-7, with D unclear. The V end was cut by 6 bases, the J end by 4 bases, with 8 bases between. Germline values: CDR1 SGHNT, CDR2 YYREEE (reference sequence). This CDR3 has 11 residues. The CDR3 nucleotides are TGTGCCAGCACGCGAGATTACGAGCAGTACTTC. Residues: CASTRDYEQYF.

The chain links TRBV5-6 to TRBJ2-1; no clear D gene. Looked up from germline, CDR1 is SGHDT and CDR2 is YYEEEE. Trimming removed 4 bases from V and 0 bases from J, with 11 bases in between. The CDR3 loop spans 15 amino acids. Written as DNA, the CDR3 is TGTGCCAGCAGCGCCTTCAGCGACTCCTACAATGAGCAGTTCTTC. As protein: CASSAFSDSYNEQFF.

J is TRBJ2-7 and V is TRBV28; D unresolved. This CDR3 comprises 12 residues. Germline CDR1 is MDHEN and CDR2 is SYDVKM. V lost 6 bases to trimming and J lost 3 bases, with 9 bases between them. CDR3 loop: CASSPIRYEQYF. In nucleotides, the CDR3 is TGTGCCAGCAGCCCTATTCGCTACGAGCAGTACTTC.

This clone was observed once. The chain couples TRBV5-1 to TRBJ2-3; 8 nucleotides agree with TRBD1. The V segment lost 4 bases and the J segment 4 bases; nucleotides outside the gene matches: 8. The CDR3 is made up of 15 amino acids. The germline V gene has CDR1 SGHRS and CDR2 YFSETQ. This chain's CDR3 is CASSIGQGPADTQYF. The CDR3 DNA reads TGCGCCAGCAGCATCGGACAGGGACCTGCAGATACGCAGTATTTT.

The V and J genes are TRBV7-8 and TRBJ2-1; no reliable D call. CDR1 SGHVS and CDR2 FQNEAQ come from the germline V gene. The length of the CDR3 is 12 residues. Trimming pared 5 bases from V and 4 bases from J, leaving 6 bases between. In DNA form, the CDR3 reads TGTGCCAGCAGCACAGAATACAATGAGCAGTTCTTC. Translation: CASSTEYNEQFF.

The chain combines TRBV6-5 with TRBJ2-7; 11 bases line up with TRBD1. Germline CDR1 MNHEY, CDR2 SVGAGI. Trimming took 2 bases from V and 4 from J; bases not matched to a gene: 7. The CDR3 runs to 16 residues. CDR3 DNA: TGTGCCAGCAGTTACCCGACTGGACAGGGGGCTTACGAGCAGTACTTC. Protein product: CASSYPTGQGAYEQYF.

This clone has only one observation. The V and J genes are TRBV11-3 and TRBJ2-7; 9 bases align to TRBD2. The V segment lost 5 bases and the J segment 3 bases; nucleotides outside the gene matches: 2. The CDR3 has 13 amino acids. Germline V gene lookup returns CDR1 SGHNT and CDR2 YENEEA. The CDR3 nucleotides read TGTGCCAGCAGCCGGACTAGCGACTACGAGCAGTACTTC. As protein: CASSRTSDYEQYF.

This clone was seen once. CDR3 DNA: TGCGCCAGCAGCTTCCGGGCCGGGGAGCTGTTTTTT. Amino acids: CASSFRAGELFF. The chain recombines TRBV5-1 with TRBJ2-2; no reliable D call. Germline CDR1 and CDR2: SGHRS and YFSETQ. Trimming took 2 bases from V and 6 from J, leaving 5 bases between them. The CDR3 covers 12 residues.

The chain uses TRBV19 and TRBJ2-1, with 8 bases fitting TRBD2. V trimming: 6 bases; J trimming: 3 bases; junction bases outside the gene matches: 4. This CDR3 is 14 amino acids long. Germline V lookup: CDR1 LNHDA, CDR2 SQIVND (reference sequence). DNA of the CDR3: TGTGCCAGTAGCGAGCGGGAGAACTACAATGAGCAGTTCTTC. Protein: CASSERENYNEQFF.

The chain links TRBV11-3 to TRBJ1-1; D unresolved. V gave up 1 base and J gave up 1 base, with 4 bases separating them. Germline CDR1 reads SGHNT; CDR2 reads YENEEA. CDR3 size: 13 residues. CDR3 nucleotide sequence: TGTGCCAGCAGCTTAGGCCAGAACACTGAAGCTTTCTTT. Amino acid sequence: CASSLGQNTEAFF. The full variable domain, rest sourced from reference TRBV11-3 and TRBJ1-1, is EAGVVQSPRYKIIEKKQPVAFWCNPISGHNTLYWYLQNLGQGPELLIRYENEEAVDDSQLPKDRFSAERLKGVDSTLKIQPAELGDSAVYLCASSLGQNTEAFFGQGTRLTVV.

The genes are TRBV5-1 and TRBJ2-3, with 7 bases that match TRBD1. With 0 bases clipped from V and 4 bases from J, the junction kept 2 bases outside the gene matches. Germline values: CDR1 SGHRS, CDR2 YFSETQ. CDR3 length: 14 amino acids. CDR3 residues: CASSLEQGPDTQYF. Written as DNA, the CDR3 is TGCGCCAGCAGCTTGGAACAGGGGCCAGATACGCAGTATTTT.

The chain links TRBV19 to TRBJ2-7; D possibly corresponds to TRBD2 (5 bases). Germline lookup yields CDR1 LNHDA and CDR2 SQIVND (reference sequence). The length of the CDR3 is 14 residues. Trimming removed 6 bases from V and 2 bases from J, with 14 bases in between. The DNA of the CDR3 is TGTGCCAGTAGAATTTACGAGGGTCCCTACGAGCAGTACTTC. Translated: CASRIYEGPYEQYF.